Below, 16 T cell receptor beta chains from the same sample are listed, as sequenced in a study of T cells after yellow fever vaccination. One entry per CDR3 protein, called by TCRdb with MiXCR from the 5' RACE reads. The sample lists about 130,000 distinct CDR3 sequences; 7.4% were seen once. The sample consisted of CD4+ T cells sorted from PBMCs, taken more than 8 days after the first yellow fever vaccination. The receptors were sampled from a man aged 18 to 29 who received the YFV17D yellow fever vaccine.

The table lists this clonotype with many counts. CDR3 coding DNA: TGTGCCAGCGCCTACAGGGCCCATAGAGATCGGTACTTC. Translating it yields CASAYRAHRDRYF. J is TRBJ2-4 and V is TRBV28, with D perhaps matching TRBD1 (6 bases). V was clipped by 8 bases and J by 15 bases, with 23 bases between them. The CDR3 contains 13 residues. Germline V gene lookup returns CDR1 MDHEN and CDR2 SYDVKM.

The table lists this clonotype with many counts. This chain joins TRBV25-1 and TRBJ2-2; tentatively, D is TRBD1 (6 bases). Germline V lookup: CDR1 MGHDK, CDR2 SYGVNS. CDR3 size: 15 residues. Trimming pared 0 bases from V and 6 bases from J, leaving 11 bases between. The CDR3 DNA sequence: TGTGCCAGCAGTGAATACGGCAGGGGAGCCGGGGAGCTGTTTTTT. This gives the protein CASSEYGRGAGELFF.

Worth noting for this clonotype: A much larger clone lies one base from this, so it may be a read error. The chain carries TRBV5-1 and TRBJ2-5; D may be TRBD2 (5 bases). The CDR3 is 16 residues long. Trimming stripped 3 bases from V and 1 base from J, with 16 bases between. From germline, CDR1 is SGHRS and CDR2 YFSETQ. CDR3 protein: CASSWGVGMIQETQYF. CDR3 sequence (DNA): TGCGCCAGCAGCTGGGGAGTGGGGATGATCCAAGAGACCCAGTACTTC.

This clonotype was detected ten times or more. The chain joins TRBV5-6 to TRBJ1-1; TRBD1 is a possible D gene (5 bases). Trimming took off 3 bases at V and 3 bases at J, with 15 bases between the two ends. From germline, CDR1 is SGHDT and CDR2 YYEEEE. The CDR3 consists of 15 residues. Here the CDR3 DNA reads TGTGCCAGCAGCTCGCCAGGGACGGAATACACTGAAGCTTTCTTT. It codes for CASSSPGTEYTEAFF.

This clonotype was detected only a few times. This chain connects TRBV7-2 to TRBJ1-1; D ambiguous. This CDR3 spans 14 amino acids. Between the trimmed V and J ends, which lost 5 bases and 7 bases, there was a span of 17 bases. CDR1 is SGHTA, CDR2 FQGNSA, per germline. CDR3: CASSPSLARLEAFF. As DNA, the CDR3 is TGTGCCAGCAGCCCTAGTCTAGCGAGACTTGAAGCTTTCTTT.

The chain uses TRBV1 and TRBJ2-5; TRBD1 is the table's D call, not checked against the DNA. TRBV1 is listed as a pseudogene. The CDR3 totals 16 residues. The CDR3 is CTSSQAGDWQQETQYF. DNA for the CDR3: TGCACCAGCAGCCAAGCGGGGGACTGGCAACAAGAGACCCAGTACTTC.

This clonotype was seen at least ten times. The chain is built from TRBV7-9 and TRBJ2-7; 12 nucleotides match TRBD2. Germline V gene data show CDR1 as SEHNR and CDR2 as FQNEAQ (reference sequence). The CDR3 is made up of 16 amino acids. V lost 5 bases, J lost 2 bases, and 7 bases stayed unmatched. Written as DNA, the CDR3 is TGTGCCAGCAGCGACCTAGCGGGGGGGCAGACCTACGAGCAGTACTTC. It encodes CASSDLAGGQTYEQYF. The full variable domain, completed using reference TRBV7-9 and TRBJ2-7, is DTGVSQNPRHKITKRGQNVTFRCDPISEHNRLYWYRQTLGQGPEFLTYFQNEAQLEKSRLLSDRFSAERPKGSFSTLEIQRTEQGDSAMYLCASSDLAGGQTYEQYFGPGTRLTVT.

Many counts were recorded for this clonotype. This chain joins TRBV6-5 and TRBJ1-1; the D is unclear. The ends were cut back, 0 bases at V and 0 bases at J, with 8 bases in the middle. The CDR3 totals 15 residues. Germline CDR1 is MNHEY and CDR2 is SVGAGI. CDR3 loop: CASSYSSAMNTEAFF. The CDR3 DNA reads TGTGCCAGCAGTTACTCGTCAGCTATGAACACTGAAGCTTTCTTT.

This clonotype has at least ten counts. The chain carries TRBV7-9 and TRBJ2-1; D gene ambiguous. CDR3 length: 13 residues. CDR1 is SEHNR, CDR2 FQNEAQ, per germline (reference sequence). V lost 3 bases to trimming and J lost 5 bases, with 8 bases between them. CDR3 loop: CASSLGRHNEQFF. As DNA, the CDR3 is TGTGCCAGCAGCTTGGGTAGACACAATGAGCAGTTCTTC.

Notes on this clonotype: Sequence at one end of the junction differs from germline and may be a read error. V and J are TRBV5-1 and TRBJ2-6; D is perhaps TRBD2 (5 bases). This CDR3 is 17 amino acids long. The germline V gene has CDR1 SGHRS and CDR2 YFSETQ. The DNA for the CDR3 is TGCGCCAGAAGCTTGGCCGGGGTTGGGTCTGGGGCCAACGTCCTGACTTTC. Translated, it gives CARSLAGVGSGANVLTF.

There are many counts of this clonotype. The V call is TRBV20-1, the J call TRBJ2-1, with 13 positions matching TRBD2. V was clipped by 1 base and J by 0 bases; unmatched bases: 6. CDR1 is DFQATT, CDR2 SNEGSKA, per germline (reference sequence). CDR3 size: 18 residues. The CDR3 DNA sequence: TGCAGTGCTAGAGGGGGGACTAGCGGGGAGAGCTCCTACAATGAGCAGTTCTTC. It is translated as CSARGGTSGESSYNEQFF.

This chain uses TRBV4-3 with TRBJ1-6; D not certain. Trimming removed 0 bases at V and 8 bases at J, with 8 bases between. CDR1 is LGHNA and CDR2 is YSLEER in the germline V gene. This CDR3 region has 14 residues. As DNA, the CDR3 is TGCGCCAGCAGCCAAGAGAGGACGCATTCACCCCTCCACTTT. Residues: CASSQERTHSPLHF.

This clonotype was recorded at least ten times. The CDR3 spells CATSDSGLAGTETQYF. CDR3 sequence (DNA): TGTGCCACCAGTGATTCGGGACTAGCGGGGACGGAGACCCAGTACTTC. The rearrangement links TRBV24-1 to TRBJ2-5; 13 nucleotides align to TRBD2. CDR3 size: 16 residues. Losses at the gene ends were 2 bases for V and 5 bases for J; bases not matched to a gene: 4. The germline V gene has CDR1 KGHDR and CDR2 SFDVKD.

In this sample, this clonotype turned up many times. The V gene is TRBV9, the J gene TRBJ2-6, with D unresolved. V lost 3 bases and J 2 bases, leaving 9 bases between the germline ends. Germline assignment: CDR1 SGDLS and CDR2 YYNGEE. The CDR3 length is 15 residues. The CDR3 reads CASSAPPAGANVLTF. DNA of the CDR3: TGTGCCAGCAGCGCCCCTCCCGCTGGGGCCAACGTCCTGACTTTC.

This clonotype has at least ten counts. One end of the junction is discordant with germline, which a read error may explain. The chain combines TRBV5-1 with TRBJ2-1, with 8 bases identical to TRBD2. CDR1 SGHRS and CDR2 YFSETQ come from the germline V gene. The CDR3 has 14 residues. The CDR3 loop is CASTGGGYHNEQFF. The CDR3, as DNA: TGCGCAAGCACGGGCGGGGGGTACCACAATGAGCAGTTCTTC.

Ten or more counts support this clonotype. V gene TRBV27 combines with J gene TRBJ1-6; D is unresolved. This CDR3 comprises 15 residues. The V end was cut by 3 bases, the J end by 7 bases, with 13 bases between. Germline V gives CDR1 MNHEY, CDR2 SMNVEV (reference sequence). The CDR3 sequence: CASSFPGIQNSPLHF. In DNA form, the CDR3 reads TGTGCCAGCAGTTTTCCCGGGATACAAAATTCACCCCTCCACTTT.